This TCR beta chain was sequenced during a study of response to subunit inactivated influenza vaccine. Study-wide points: Authors suggested each seasonal flu vaccination may recruit only limited numbers of new T cells.

TCRdb re-called the RT-PCR reads through MiXCR, storing one row per CDR3 protein. This repertoire shows roughly 780,000 distinct CDR3 sequences, approximately 18% found once; its top ten account for around 9.9%. The V gene lost 2 bases and the J gene lost 4 bases, with 8 bases spanning the gap. CDR3 length equals 13 residues. Many counts were recorded for this clonotype. Its target is unknown. The receptor was derived from a man aged 45-60 years who received an inactivated influenza vaccine. The V and J genes are TRBV12-3 or TRBV12-4 and TRBJ2-5; D is tentatively TRBD1 or TRBD2 (5 bases each). The sequenced sample was PBMCs from blood, obtained roughly 5 days after vaccination. This CDR3 is CASSLLGGETQYF. The CDR3 DNA follows: TGTGCCAGCAGTTTACTTGGGGGAGAGACCCAGTACTTC.